The T cell receptor (beta chain) described here comes from a study of persistence of HIV-infected CD4 T cells. Cells were stimulated with overlapping HIV-1 Gag 15-mer peptides. CD40L/CD69 double-negative CD45RO-high memory CD4+ T cells were collected. Comment on this clone: Its antigen is as yet unknown.

Per germline, CDR1 PRHDT and CDR2 FYEKMQ (reference sequence). The CDR3 is 13 amino acids. The V and J ends lost 3 bases and 2 bases respectively, with 7 bases between them. Sequencing used immunoSEQ version 4 in survey mode. Profiled with immunoSEQ multiplex PCR; TCRdb holds only in-frame clones, not every one. The data contain about 40,000 clones, around 78% of them singletons. The source of this sequence is an adult man with HIV who was CMV-seropositive. Sequencing was performed on CD4+ T cells sorted from PBMCs after roughly 18-hour stimulation, taken from a patient who received antiretroviral therapy. V is TRBV13 and J is TRBJ2-5; D is undetermined. CDR3 sequence: CASSFIKQETQYF. CDR3 DNA: TGTGCCAGCAGCTTCATAAAACAAGAGACCCAGTACTTC. Based on the CDR3 plus reference TRBV13 and TRBJ2-5, the full variable domain is AAGVIQSPRHLIKEKRETATLKCYPIPRHDTVYWYQQGPGQDPQFLISFYEKMQSDKGSIPDRFSAQQFSDYHSELNMSSLELGDSALYFCASSFIKQETQYFGPGTRLLVL.